This entry lists 27 T cell receptor beta chains sequenced from one sample in a study of shared clonotypes between healthy human individuals. Generated by immunoSEQ multiplex PCR, the TCRdb table keeps only in-frame clones and is missing some. The profile shows about 1.5 million clones, roughly 96% of them singletons. The material sequenced was naive CD4+ T cells sorted from blood. Subset given: CD45RA+ positively selected. Receptor source: a man aged 30 to 45 in good health.

The chain is built from TRBV7-3 and TRBJ2-1; 16 nucleotides line up with TRBD2. The CDR3 loop spans 16 amino acids. V was clipped by 4 bases and J by 4 bases; unmatched bases: 1. CDR1 is SGHTA, CDR2 FQGTGA, per germline. The CDR3 coding sequence is TGTGCCAGCAGCTGGGGACTAGCGGGAGGGTACAATGAGCAGTTCTTC. Protein: CASSWGLAGGYNEQFF.

The genes are TRBV6-1 and TRBJ2-5; D might be TRBD1 (5 bases). V gave up 0 bases and J gave up 5 bases, with 28 bases separating them. CDR1 is MNHNS, CDR2 SASEGT, per germline. The CDR3 runs 20 residues. Written as DNA, the CDR3 is TGTGCCAGCAGTGAAGCAGGGGAAAGGGTTGGATGGTTAACACATGAGACCCAGTACTTC. Its protein product is CASSEAGERVGWLTHETQYF.

About this clone itself: At one boundary the junction diverges from the germline segment, which might be a read error. This sequence joins TRBV7-7 and TRBJ2-7; 7 bases map to TRBD1. This CDR3 contains 15 residues. From germline, CDR1 is SSHAT and CDR2 FNYEAQ (reference sequence). CDR3 sequence: CASSHKDRAKYEQYF. CDR3 bases: TGTGCTAGCAGCCATAAAGACAGGGCGAAATACGAGCAGTACTTC.

The chain uses TRBV6-1 and TRBJ2-7; TRBD2 matches 11 bases. The junction had 2 bases not matched to a gene; V was cut back by 4 bases and J by 0 bases. The length of the CDR3 is 15 residues. Germline-derived CDR1 and CDR2 are MNHNS and SASEGT. Written as DNA, the CDR3 is TGTGCCAGCAGTGCGACTAGCGGGATCTCCTACGAGCAGTACTTC. Its translation: CASSATSGISYEQYF.

V is TRBV14 and J is TRBJ2-7, with TRBD2 matching 11 bases. The V gene's germline CDR1 is SGHDN and CDR2 FVKESK. Trimming removed 0 bases from V and 4 bases from J; junction bases left unmatched: 8. This CDR3 comprises 17 residues. CDR3: CASSQDSTGLAEYEQYF. As DNA, the CDR3 is TGTGCCAGCAGCCAAGATAGTACGGGACTAGCGGAATACGAGCAGTACTTC.

The chain combines TRBV2 with TRBJ2-7; tentative D call: TRBD1 (5 bases). Germline lookup yields CDR1 SNHLY and CDR2 FYNNEI. The CDR3 runs to 14 residues. V was pared by 3 bases and J by 0 bases, with 9 bases between. The CDR3 spells CASSDQGFSYEQYF. The CDR3 coding sequence is TGTGCCAGCAGTGACCAGGGATTCTCCTACGAGCAGTACTTC.

This chain connects TRBV5-4 to TRBJ2-7, with 13 bases aligning to TRBD2. This CDR3 is 15 amino acids long. Germline loops: CDR1 SGHNT, CDR2 YYREEE (reference sequence). With 4 bases clipped from V and 8 bases from J, the junction kept 9 bases outside the gene matches. The CDR3 coding sequence is TGTGCCAGCAGCCGACCCGGACTAGCGGGAGTTCAGCAGTACTTC. It encodes CASSRPGLAGVQQYF.

The chain combines TRBV2 with TRBJ1-4; D unresolved. This CDR3 has 13 amino acids. Trimming shortened V by 5 bases and J by 8 bases, and 12 bases separated the two germline ends. Germline CDR1 and CDR2: SNHLY and FYNNEI. The CDR3 protein is CASSSLPREKLFF. The CDR3 DNA follows: TGTGCCAGCAGTAGCCTTCCAAGGGAAAAACTGTTTTTT.

V usage is TRBV28 and J usage is TRBJ2-7; 7 nucleotides agree with TRBD1. V dropped 5 bases and J dropped 5; count of bases not matched to a gene: 9. CDR1 and CDR2 from the germline V gene are MDHEN and SYDVKM. This CDR3 comprises 14 residues. CDR3 region: CASSLTGTADEQYF. CDR3 in DNA: TGTGCCAGCAGTCTAACCGGGACAGCAGACGAGCAGTACTTC.

Notes on this clone: Additional DNA sequences in this sample encode the identical CDR3. CDR3 residues: CASSLDVETQYF. The DNA for the CDR3 is TGCGCCAGCAGCTTGGATGTAGAGACCCAGTACTTC. The V gene is TRBV5-1, the J gene TRBJ2-5; D not resolved. The CDR3 sequence is 12 residues long. Per the germline V gene, CDR1 is SGHRS and CDR2 is YFSETQ. V lost 0 bases and J lost 4, with 4 bases in between.

The gene calls are TRBV28 and TRBJ1-4; TRBD1 is a possible D gene (5 bases). CDR3 size: 15 residues. V was cut by 8 bases and J by 0 bases, with 13 bases left in between. Germline V lookup: CDR1 MDHEN, CDR2 SYDVKM. The CDR3 here is CASLAGLATNEKLFF. CDR3 bases: TGTGCCAGCCTCGCAGGGTTGGCAACTAATGAAAAACTGTTTTTT.

This chain links TRBV5-1 with TRBJ2-1, with TRBD1 as a possible D gene (5 bases). The CDR3 is made up of 15 amino acids. Germline loops: CDR1 SGHRS, CDR2 YFSETQ. V lost 1 base and J lost 7, with 15 bases in between. In nucleotides, the CDR3 is TGCGCCAGCAGCTTGTCTTCCTCCCAGGGTAATGAGCAGTTCTTC. Its protein is CASSLSSSQGNEQFF.

V is TRBV4-3 and J is TRBJ2-1; TRBD2 agrees at 10 bases. Germline lookup yields CDR1 LGHNA and CDR2 YSLEER. J gave up 0 bases and V 0 bases, and 5 bases lay outside the gene matches. The CDR3 totals 18 residues. The CDR3 is CASSQDRLAGVSYNEQFF. Written as DNA, the CDR3 is TGCGCCAGCAGCCAAGATCGGCTAGCGGGAGTCTCCTACAATGAGCAGTTCTTC.

The V call is TRBV5-4, the J call TRBJ1-2, with 10 bases matching TRBD1. V was clipped by 4 bases and J by 8 bases; unmatched bases: 5. Germline lookup yields CDR1 SGHNT and CDR2 YYREEE (reference sequence). There are 13 residues in the CDR3. CDR3 region: CASSPRTGGGYTF. CDR3 coding DNA: TGTGCCAGCAGCCCTAGGACAGGGGGGGGCTACACCTTC.

The sample holds one count of this clone. The J gene is TRBJ1-3, the V gene TRBV6-5; perhaps TRBD1 as D (6 bases). CDR1 MNHEY and CDR2 SVGAGI come from the germline V gene. The length of the CDR3 is 15 residues. V lost 6 bases, J lost 4 bases, and 16 bases lay in between. In nucleotides, the CDR3 is TGTGCCAGCAGAGCGACCGGGACACAAGGAAACACCATATATTTT. As protein: CASRATGTQGNTIYF.

The chain couples TRBV2 to TRBJ2-7; 7 nucleotides align to TRBD1. The V segment lost 5 bases and the J segment 3 bases; nucleotides outside the gene matches: 10. From germline, CDR1 is SNHLY and CDR2 FYNNEI. The CDR3 is 15 residues long. The CDR3, as DNA: TGTGCCAGCAGTACTGGGACAGTCATCAACTACGAGCAGTACTTC. This sequence encodes CASSTGTVINYEQYF.

The rearrangement links TRBV6-5 to TRBJ1-1; perhaps TRBD1 as D (5 bases). Per germline, CDR1 MNHEY and CDR2 SVGAGI. V was shortened by 2 bases and J by 0 bases, with 10 bases between the two germline ends. This CDR3 comprises 15 residues. CDR3 bases: TGTGCCAGCAGTTACACGGGACCTCTGAACACTGAAGCTTTCTTT. Encoded protein: CASSYTGPLNTEAFF.

V is TRBV5-4 and J is TRBJ2-5; D perhaps matches TRBD2 (5 bases). V was shortened by 4 bases and J by 0 bases, with 10 bases between the two germline ends. Germline V gene lookup returns CDR1 SGHNT and CDR2 YYREEE (reference sequence). The CDR3 is 14 residues long. CDR3 region: CASSPGGYQETQYF. Here the CDR3 DNA reads TGTGCCAGCAGCCCCGGCGGGTACCAAGAGACCCAGTACTTC.

The J gene is TRBJ2-7, the V gene TRBV7-4; 10 bases are shared with TRBD1. This CDR3 is 15 amino acids long. The V gene's germline CDR1 is SGHVT and CDR2 SQSDAQ. V shed 5 bases, J shed 2 bases, and the junction held 6 bases outside the gene matches. CDR3 sequence: CASSIRDRGPYEQYF. The CDR3 DNA is TGTGCCAGCAGCATCCGGGACAGGGGCCCCTACGAGCAGTACTTC.

This clone has only one observation. The chain joins TRBV6-1 to TRBJ2-1; D is uncertain. CDR3 length equals 11 residues. V gave up 5 bases and J gave up 5 bases, with 4 bases separating them. Germline assignment: CDR1 MNHNS and CDR2 SASEGT. The CDR3 reads CASSYDNEQFF. The DNA for the CDR3 is TGTGCCAGCAGTTACGACAATGAGCAGTTCTTC.

The CDR3 nucleotides are TGTGCCAGCAGTCCTGACAGGGTACTGAATCAGCCCCAGCATTTT. This sequence encodes CASSPDRVLNQPQHF. The chain combines TRBV27 with TRBJ1-5; TRBD1 agrees at 7 bases. Germline CDR1 reads MNHEY; CDR2 reads SMNVEV (reference sequence). The CDR3 has 15 amino acids. V dropped 5 bases and J dropped 4; count of bases not matched to a gene: 8.

The genes are TRBV6-1 and TRBJ2-7, with D perhaps assigned TRBD1 or TRBD2 (5 bases each). V shed 6 bases and J shed 3 bases, with 12 bases lying between them. The CDR3 runs to 13 residues. Germline CDR1 reads MNHNS; CDR2 reads SASEGT. As DNA, the CDR3 is TGTGCCAGCAGCCCGGGGCGGCTCTACGAGCAGTACTTC. It specifies CASSPGRLYEQYF.

The V gene is TRBV21-1, the J gene TRBJ2-1; TRBD1 was called by the table and not checked on the DNA. TRBV21-1 is described as a pseudogene. This CDR3 region has 15 residues. CDR3 sequence: CASSPRTGSHNEQFF. The CDR3 DNA sequence: TGTGCCAGCAGCCCCCGGACAGGATCGCACAATGAGCAGTTCTTC.

This clone occurred many times. The chain has TRBV27 and TRBJ2-2; 9 bases are shared with TRBD1. Germline values: CDR1 MNHEY, CDR2 SMNVEV (reference sequence). Trimming cost V 6 bases and J 5 bases; bases outside gene matches: 10. The CDR3 totals 16 residues. The CDR3 DNA sequence: TGTGCCAGCAGAAGACTACAGGGGGCGATGACCGGGGAGCTGTTTTTT. Translation gives CASRRLQGAMTGELFF.

The chain combines TRBV18 with TRBJ2-7; TRBD1 or TRBD2 may be the D gene (7 bases each). CDR3 length: 14 amino acids. The V end lost 5 bases, the J end lost 6 bases, and 17 bases lay between the germline ends. Germline CDR1 reads KGHSH; CDR2 reads LQKENI. The CDR3 bases are TGTGCCAGCTCAAGCGGGACAGAACTCTCCGAGCAGTACTTC. This sequence encodes CASSSGTELSEQYF.

The V gene is TRBV7-6, the J gene TRBJ2-7; D is ambiguous. CDR1 is SGHVS and CDR2 is FNYEAQ in the germline V gene. The CDR3 totals 14 residues. The V end was cut by 5 bases, the J end by 0 bases, with 11 bases between. CDR3 protein: CASSLSTSSYEQYF. In DNA, the CDR3 is TGTGCCAGCAGCCTGAGTACCAGCTCCTACGAGCAGTACTTC.

This rearrangement joins TRBV30 to TRBJ1-5; D uncertain. With 3 bases removed from V and 7 bases from J, the gap between germline ends came to 13 bases. There are 13 residues in the CDR3. Germline values: CDR1 GTSNPN, CDR2 SVGIG (reference sequence). In nucleotides, the CDR3 is TGTGCCTGGAGCCCCGGGTTGGCCCAGCCCCAGCATTTT. It yields the protein CAWSPGLAQPQHF.